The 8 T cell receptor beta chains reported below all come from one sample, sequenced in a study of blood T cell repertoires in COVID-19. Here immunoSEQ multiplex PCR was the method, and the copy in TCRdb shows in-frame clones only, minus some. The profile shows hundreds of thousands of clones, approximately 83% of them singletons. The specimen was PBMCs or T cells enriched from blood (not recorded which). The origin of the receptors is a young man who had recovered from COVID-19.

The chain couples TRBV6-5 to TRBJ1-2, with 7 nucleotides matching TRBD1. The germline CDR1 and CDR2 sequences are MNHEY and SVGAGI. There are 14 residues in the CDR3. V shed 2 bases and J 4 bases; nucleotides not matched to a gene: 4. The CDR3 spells CASSYAGTAYGYTF. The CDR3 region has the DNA TGTGCCAGCAGTTACGCCGGGACAGCCTATGGCTACACCTTC.

CDR3 in amino acids: CAWSVVDSYYGYTF. DNA for the CDR3: TGTGCCTGGAGTGTAGTGGACTCCTACTATGGCTACACCTTC. This sequence joins TRBV30 and TRBJ1-2; D gene unclear. Germline V gives CDR1 GTSNPN, CDR2 SVGIG (reference sequence). The V end was cut by 0 bases, the J end by 3 bases, with 11 bases between. This CDR3 is built from 14 residues.

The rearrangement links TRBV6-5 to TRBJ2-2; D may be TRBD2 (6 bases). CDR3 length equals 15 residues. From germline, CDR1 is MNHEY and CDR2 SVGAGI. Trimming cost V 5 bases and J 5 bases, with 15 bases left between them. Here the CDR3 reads CASSIAAEYTGELFF. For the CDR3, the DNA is TGTGCCAGCAGTATAGCGGCGGAATATACCGGGGAGCTGTTTTTT.

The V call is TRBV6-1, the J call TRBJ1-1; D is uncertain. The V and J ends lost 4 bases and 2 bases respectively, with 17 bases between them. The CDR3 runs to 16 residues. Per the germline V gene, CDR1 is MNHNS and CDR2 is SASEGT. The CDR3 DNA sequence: TGTGCCAGCAGTGGCCGCCCCGGGGAGGTTAACACTGAAGCTTTCTTT. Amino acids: CASSGRPGEVNTEAFF.

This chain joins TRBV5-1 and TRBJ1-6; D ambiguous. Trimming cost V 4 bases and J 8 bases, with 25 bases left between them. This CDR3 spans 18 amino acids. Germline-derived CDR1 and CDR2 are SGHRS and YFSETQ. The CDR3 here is CASSDGFGRLREYSPLHF. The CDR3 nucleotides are TGCGCCAGCAGCGATGGTTTTGGCAGGTTGCGGGAATATTCACCCCTCCACTTT.

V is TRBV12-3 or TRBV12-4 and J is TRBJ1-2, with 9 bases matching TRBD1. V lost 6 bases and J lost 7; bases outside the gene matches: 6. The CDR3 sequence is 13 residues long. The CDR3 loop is CASSRDRASGYTF. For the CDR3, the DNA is TGTGCCAGCAGCCGGGACAGGGCTTCTGGCTACACCTTC.

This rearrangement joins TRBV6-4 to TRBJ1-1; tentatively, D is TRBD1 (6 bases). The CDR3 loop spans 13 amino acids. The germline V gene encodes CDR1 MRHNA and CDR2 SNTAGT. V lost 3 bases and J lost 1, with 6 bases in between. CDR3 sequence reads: CASSEGANTEAFF. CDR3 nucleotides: TGTGCCAGCAGTGAGGGGGCGAACACTGAAGCTTTCTTT.

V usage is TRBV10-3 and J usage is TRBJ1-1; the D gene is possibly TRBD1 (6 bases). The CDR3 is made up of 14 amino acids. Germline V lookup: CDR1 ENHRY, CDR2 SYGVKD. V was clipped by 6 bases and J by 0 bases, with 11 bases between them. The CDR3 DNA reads TGTGCCATCAGGAGGACAGAGATGAACACTGAAGCTTTCTTT. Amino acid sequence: CAIRRTEMNTEAFF.